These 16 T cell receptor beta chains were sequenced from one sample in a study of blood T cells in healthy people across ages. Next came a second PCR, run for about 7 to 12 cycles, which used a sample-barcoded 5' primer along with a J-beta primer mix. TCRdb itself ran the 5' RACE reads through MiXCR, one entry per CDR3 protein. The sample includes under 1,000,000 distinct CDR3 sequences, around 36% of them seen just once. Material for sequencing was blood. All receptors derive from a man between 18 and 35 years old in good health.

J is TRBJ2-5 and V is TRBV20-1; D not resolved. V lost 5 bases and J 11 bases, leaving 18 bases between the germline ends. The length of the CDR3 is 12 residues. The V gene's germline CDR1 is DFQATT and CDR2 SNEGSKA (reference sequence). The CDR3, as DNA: TGCAGTGCTTACGTGGGATTCCATGAGCAGTACTTC. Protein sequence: CSAYVGFHEQYF.

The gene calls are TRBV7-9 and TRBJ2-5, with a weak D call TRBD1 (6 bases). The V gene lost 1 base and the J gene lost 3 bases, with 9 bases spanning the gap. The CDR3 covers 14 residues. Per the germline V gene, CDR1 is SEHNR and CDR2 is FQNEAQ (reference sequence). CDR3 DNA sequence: TGTGCCAGCAGCTTAGAAACAGGGAAAGAGACCCAGTACTTC. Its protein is CASSLETGKETQYF.

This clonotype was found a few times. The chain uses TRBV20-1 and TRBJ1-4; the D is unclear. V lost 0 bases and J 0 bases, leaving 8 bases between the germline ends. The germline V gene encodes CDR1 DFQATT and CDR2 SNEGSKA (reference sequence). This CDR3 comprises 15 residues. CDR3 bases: TGCAGTGCTAGAGACCCAGGCTCAACTAATGAAAAACTGTTTTTT. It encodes CSARDPGSTNEKLFF.

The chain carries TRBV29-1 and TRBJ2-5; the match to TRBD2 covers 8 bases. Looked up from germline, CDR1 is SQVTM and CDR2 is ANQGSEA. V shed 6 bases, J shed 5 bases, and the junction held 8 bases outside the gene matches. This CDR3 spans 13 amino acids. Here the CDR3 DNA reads TGCAGCGTCAACGGGAGGGGAGGCGAGACCCAGTACTTC. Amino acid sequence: CSVNGRGGETQYF.

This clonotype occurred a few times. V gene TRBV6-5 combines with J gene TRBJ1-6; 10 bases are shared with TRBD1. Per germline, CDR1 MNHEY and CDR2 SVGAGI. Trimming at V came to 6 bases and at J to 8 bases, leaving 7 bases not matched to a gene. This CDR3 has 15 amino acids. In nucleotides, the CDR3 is TGTGCCAGCAGCGGACCCGGGACAGGGGATTCACCCCTCCACTTT. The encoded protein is CASSGPGTGDSPLHF.

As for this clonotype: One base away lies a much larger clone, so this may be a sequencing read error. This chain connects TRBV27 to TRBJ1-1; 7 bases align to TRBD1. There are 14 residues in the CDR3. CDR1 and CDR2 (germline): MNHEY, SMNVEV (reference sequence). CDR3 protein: CAGSFGRGRAEAFF. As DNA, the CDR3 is TGTGCCGGCAGTTTTGGCAGGGGGAGGGCTGAAGCTTTCTTT.

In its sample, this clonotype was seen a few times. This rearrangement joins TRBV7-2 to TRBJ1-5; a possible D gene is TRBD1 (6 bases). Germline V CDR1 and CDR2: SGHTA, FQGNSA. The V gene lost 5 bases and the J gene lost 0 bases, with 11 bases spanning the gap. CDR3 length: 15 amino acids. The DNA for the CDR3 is TGTGCCAGCAGCACTGGGGGGCCTAGCAATCAGCCCCAGCATTTT. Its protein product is CASSTGGPSNQPQHF.

This CDR3 is CASGGAEEVYNNEQFF. DNA of the CDR3: TGTGCTAGTGGCGGAGCAGAGGAAGTCTACAACAATGAGCAGTTCTTC. V is TRBV12-5 and J is TRBJ2-1; no firm D call. The length of the CDR3 is 16 residues. V gave up 6 bases and J gave up 5 bases, with 20 bases separating them. Germline V CDR1 and CDR2: LGHNT, FRNRAP.

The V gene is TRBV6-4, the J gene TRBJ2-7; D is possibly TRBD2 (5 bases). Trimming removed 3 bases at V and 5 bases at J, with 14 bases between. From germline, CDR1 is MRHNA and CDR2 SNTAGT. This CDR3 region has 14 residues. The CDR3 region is CASSEITPGDEQYF. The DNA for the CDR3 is TGTGCCAGCAGTGAAATAACGCCCGGGGACGAGCAGTACTTC.

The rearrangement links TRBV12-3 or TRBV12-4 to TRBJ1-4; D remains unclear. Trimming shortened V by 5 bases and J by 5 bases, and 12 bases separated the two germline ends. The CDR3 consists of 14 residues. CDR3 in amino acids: CASSVRPGNEKLFF. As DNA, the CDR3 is TGTGCCAGCAGTGTTCGACCAGGAAATGAAAAACTGTTTTTT.

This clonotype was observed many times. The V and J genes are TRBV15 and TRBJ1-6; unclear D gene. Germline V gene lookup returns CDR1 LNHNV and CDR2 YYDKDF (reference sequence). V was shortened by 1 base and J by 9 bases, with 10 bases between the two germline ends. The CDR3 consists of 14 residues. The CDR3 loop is CATSRGGVGSPLHF. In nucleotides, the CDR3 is TGTGCCACCAGCAGAGGTGGAGTGGGTTCACCCCTCCACTTT.

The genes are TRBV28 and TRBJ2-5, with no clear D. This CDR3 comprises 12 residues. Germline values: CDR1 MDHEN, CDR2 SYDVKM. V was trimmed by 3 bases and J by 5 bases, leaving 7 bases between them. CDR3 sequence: CASSFKYETQYF. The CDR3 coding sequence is TGTGCCAGCAGTTTTAAGTACGAGACCCAGTACTTC. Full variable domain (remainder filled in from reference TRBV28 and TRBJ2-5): DVKVTQSSRYLVKRTGEKVFLECVQDMDHENMFWYRQDPGLGLRLIYFSYDVKMKEKGDIPEGYSVSREKKERFSLILESASTNQTSMYLCASSFKYETQYFGPGTRLLVL.

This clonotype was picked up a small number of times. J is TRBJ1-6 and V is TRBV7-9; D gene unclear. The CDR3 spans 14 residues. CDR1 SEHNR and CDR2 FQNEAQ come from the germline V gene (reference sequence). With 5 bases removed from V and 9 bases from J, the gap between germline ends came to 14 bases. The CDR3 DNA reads TGTGCCAGCAGCGAAAGGATCGGCGGTTCACCCCTCCACTTT. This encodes CASSERIGGSPLHF.

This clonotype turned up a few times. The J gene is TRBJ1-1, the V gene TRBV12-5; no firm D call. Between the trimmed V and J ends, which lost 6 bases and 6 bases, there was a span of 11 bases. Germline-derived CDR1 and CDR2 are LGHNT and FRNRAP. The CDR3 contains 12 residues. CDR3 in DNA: TGTGCTAGTGGCCCCGGACTGGCTGAAGCTTTCTTT. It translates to CASGPGLAEAFF.

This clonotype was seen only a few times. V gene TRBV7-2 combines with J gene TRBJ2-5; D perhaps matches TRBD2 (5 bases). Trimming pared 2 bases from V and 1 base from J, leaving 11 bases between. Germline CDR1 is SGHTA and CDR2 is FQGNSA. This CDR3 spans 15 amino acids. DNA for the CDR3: TGTGCCAGCAGCTTAAGGTCTAGCATCCAAGAGACCCAGTACTTC. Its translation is CASSLRSSIQETQYF.

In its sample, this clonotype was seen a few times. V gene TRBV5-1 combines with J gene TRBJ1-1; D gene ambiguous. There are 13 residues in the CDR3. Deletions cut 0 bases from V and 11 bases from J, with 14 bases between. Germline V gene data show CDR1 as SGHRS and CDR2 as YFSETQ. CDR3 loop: CASSLEGGNWAFF. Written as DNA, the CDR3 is TGCGCCAGCAGCTTGGAAGGTGGGAATTGGGCTTTCTTT.